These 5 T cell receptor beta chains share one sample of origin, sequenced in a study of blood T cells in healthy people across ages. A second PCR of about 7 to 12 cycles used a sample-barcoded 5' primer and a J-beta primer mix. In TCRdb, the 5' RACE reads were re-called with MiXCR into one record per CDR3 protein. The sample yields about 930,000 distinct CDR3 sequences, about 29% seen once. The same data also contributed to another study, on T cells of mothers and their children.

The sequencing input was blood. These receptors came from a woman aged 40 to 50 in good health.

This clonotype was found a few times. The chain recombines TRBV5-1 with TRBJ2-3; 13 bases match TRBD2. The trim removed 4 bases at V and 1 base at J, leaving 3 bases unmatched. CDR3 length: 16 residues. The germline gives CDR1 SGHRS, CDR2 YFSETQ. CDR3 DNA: TGCGCCAGCAGCACAGGGACTAGCGGGGGCACAGATACGCAGTATTTT. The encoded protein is CASSTGTSGGTDTQYF.

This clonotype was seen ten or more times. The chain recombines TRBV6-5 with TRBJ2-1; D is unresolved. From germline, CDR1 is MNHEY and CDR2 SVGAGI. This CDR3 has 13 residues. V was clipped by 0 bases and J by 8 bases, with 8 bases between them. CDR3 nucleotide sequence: TGTGCCAGCAGTTACTCGAGTAGGGATGAGCAGTTCTTC. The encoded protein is CASSYSSRDEQFF.

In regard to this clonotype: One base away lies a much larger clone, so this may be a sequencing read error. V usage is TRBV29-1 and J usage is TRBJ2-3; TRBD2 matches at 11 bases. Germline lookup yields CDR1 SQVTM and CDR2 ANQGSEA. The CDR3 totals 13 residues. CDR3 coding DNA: TGCAGCGTTGGACTAGCGGGGACAGGTACGCAGTATTTT. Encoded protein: CSVGLAGTGTQYF.

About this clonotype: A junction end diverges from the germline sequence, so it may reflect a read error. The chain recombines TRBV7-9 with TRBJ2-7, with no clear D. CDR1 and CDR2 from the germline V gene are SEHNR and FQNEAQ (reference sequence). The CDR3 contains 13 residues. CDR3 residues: CAGSSLRIHEQYF. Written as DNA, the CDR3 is TGTGCCGGCAGCTCCCTCAGGATCCACGAGCAGTACTTC.

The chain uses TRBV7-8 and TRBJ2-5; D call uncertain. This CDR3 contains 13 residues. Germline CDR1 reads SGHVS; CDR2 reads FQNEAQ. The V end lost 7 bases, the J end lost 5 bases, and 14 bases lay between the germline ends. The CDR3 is CASNAGPGETQYF. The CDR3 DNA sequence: TGTGCCAGCAACGCCGGGCCTGGGGAGACCCAGTACTTC.